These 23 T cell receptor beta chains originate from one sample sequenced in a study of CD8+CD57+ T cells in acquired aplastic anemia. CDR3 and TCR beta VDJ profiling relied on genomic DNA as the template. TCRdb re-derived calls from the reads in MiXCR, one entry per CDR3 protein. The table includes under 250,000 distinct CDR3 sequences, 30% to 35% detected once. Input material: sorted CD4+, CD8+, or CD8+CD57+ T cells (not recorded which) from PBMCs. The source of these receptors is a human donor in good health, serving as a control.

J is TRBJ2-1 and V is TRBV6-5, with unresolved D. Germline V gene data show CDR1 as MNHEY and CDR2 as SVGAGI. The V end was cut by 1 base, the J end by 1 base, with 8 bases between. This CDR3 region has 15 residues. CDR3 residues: CASSYYWASYNEQFF. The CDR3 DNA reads TGTGCCAGCAGTTACTACTGGGCTTCCTACAATGAGCAGTTCTTC.

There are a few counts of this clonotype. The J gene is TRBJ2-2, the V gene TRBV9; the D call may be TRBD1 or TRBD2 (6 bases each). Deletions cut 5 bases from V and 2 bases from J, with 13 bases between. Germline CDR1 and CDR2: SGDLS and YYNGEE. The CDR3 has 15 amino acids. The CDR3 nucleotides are TGTGCCAGCAGTCGACGGGGGCGCAACACCGGGGAGCTGTTTTTT. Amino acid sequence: CASSRRGRNTGELFF.

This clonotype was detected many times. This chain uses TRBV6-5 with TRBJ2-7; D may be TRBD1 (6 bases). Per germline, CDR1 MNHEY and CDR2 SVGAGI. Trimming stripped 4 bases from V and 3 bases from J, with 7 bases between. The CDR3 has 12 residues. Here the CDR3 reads CASSWDNYEQYF. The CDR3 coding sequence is TGTGCCAGCAGTTGGGACAACTACGAGCAGTACTTC.

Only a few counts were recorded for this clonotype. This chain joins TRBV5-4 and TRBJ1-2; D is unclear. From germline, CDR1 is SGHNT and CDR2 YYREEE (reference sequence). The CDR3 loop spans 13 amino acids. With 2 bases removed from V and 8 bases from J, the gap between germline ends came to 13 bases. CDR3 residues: CASSLIDKYGYTF. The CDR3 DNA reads TGTGCCAGCAGCTTAATTGATAAGTACGGCTACACCTTC.

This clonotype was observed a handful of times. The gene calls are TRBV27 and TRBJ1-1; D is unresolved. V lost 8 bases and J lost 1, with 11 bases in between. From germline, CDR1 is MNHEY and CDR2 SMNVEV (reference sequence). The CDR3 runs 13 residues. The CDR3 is CASGDTWNTEAFF. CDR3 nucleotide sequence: TGTGCCAGCGGTGACACATGGAACACTGAAGCTTTCTTT.

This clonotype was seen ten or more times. The CDR3: CASSPGTSGRETQYF. The CDR3 DNA reads as TGTGCCAGTAGCCCGGGGACTAGCGGGAGAGAGACCCAGTACTTC. V is TRBV19 and J is TRBJ2-5; 14 bases align to TRBD2. After removal of 6 bases from V and 4 bases from J, the junction contained 4 bases not matched to a gene. CDR3 length: 15 residues. Germline V lookup: CDR1 LNHDA, CDR2 SQIVND (reference sequence).

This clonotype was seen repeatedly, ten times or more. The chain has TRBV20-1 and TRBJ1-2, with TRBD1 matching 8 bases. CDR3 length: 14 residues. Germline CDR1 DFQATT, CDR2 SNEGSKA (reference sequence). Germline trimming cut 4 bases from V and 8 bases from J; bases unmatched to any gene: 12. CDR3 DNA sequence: TGCAGTGCTAAAGAGGTGCAGGGGGCGGAGGGCTACACCTTC. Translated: CSAKEVQGAEGYTF.

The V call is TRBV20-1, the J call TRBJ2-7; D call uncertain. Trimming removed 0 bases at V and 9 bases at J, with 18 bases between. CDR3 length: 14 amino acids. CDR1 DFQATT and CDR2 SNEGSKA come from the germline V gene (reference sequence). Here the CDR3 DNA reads TGCAGTGCTAGAGATGGGCTAGTGGAAATGGGGCAGTACTTC. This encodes CSARDGLVEMGQYF.

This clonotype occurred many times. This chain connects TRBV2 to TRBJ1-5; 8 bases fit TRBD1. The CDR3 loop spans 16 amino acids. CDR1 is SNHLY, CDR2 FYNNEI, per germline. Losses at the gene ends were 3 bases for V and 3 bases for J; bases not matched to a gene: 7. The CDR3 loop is CASSESWTGFNQPQHF. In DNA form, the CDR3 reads TGTGCCAGCAGTGAGAGTTGGACAGGGTTCAATCAGCCCCAGCATTTT. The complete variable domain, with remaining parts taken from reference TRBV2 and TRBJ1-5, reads EPEVTQTPSHQVTQMGQEVILRCVPISNHLYFYWYRQILGQKVEFLVSFYNNEISEKSEIFDDQFSVERPDGSNFTLKIRSTKLEDSAMYFCASSESWTGFNQPQHFGDGTRLSIL.

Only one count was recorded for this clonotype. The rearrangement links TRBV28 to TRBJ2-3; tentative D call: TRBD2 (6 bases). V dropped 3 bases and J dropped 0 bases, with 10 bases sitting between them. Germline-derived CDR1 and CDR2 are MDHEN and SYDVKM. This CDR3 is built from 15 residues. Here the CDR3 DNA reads TGTGCCAGCAGTTTCTGGACTACTAGCACAGATACGCAGTATTTT. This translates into CASSFWTTSTDTQYF.

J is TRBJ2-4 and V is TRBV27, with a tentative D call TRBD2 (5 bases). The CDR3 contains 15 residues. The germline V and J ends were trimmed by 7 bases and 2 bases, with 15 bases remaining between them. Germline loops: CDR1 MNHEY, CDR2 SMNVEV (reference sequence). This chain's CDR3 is CASMEVLGSKNIQYF. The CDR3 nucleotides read TGTGCCAGCATGGAGGTGTTGGGGTCCAAAAACATTCAGTACTTC.

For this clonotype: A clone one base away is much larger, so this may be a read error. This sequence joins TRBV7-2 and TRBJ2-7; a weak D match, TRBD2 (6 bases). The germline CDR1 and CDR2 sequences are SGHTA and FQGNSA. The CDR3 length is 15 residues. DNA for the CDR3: TGTGCCCGCAGCTTAGTGGGGGGAACGCCCTACGAGCAGTACTTC. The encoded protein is CARSLVGGTPYEQYF. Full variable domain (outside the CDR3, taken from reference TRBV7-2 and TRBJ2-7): GAGVSQSPSNKVTEKGKDVELRCDPISGHTALYWYRQSLGQGLEFLIYFQGNSAPDKSGLPSDRFSAERTGGSVSTLTIQRTQQEDSAVYLCARSLVGGTPYEQYFGPGTRLTVT.

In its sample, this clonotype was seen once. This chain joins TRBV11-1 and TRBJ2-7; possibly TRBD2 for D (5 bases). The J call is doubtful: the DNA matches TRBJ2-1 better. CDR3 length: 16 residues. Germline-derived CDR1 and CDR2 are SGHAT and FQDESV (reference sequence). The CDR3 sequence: CASSLVGLGRTYEQFF. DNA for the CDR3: TGTGCCAGCAGCTTGGTGGGGTTGGGGAGAACCTACGAGCAGTTCTTC.

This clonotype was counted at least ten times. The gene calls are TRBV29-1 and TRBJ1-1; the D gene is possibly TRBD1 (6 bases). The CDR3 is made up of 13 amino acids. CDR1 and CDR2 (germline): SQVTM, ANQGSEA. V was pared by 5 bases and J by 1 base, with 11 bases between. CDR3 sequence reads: CSVHRDPNTEAFF. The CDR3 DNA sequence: TGCAGCGTTCACAGGGATCCGAACACTGAAGCTTTCTTT.

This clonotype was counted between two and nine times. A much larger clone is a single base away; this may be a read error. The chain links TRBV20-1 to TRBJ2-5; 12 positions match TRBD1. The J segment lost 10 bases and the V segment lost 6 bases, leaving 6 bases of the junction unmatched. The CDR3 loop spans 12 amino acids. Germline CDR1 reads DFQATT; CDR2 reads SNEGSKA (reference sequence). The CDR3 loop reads CSAEGQGADQYF. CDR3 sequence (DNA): TGCAGTGCAGAGGGACAGGGGGCAGACCAGTACTTC.

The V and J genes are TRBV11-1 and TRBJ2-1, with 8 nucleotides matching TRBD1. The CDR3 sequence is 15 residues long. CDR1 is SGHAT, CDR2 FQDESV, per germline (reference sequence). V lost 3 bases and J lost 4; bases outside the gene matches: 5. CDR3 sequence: CASSFSTGGYNEQFF. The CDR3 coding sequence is TGTGCCAGCAGCTTCTCTACAGGGGGGTACAATGAGCAGTTCTTC.

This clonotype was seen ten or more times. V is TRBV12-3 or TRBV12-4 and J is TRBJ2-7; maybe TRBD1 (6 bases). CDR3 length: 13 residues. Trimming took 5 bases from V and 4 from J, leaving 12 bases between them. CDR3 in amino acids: CASSPRTAYEQYF. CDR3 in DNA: TGTGCCAGCAGTCCAAGGACAGCTTACGAGCAGTACTTC.

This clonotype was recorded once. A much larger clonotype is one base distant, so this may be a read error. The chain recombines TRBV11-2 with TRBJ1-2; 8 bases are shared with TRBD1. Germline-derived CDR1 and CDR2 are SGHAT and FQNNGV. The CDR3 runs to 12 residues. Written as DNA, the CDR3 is TGTGCCAGCAGCTCCCGACAGGGGTCCACGCACTTC. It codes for CASSSRQGSTHF.

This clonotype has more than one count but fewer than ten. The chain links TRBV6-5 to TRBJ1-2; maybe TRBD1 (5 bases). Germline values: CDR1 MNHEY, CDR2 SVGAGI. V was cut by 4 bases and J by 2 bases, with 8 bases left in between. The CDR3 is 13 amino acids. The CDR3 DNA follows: TGTGCCAGCAGTTGGGACGGGAACTATGGCTACACCTTC. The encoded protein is CASSWDGNYGYTF.

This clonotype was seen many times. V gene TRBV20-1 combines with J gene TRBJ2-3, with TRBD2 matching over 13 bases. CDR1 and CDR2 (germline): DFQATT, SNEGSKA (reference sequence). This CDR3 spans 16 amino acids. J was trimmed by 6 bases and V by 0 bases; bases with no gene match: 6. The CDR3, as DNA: TGCAGTGCTAGAGATCCGGGACTAGCGGGGTCGGATACGCAGTATTTT. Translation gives CSARDPGLAGSDTQYF.

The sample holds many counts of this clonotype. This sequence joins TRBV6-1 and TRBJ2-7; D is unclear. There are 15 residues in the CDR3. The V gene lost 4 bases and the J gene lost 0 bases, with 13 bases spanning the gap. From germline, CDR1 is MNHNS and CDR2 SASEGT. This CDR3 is CASSVGTANSYEQYF. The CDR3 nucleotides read TGTGCCAGCAGTGTAGGCACCGCAAACTCCTACGAGCAGTACTTC.

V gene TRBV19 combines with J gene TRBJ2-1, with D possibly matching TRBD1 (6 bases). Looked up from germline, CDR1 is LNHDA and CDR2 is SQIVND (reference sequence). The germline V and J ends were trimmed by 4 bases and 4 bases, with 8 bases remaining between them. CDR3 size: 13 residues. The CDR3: CASSRGRYNEQFF. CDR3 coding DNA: TGTGCCAGTAGTAGGGGGCGGTACAATGAGCAGTTCTTC.

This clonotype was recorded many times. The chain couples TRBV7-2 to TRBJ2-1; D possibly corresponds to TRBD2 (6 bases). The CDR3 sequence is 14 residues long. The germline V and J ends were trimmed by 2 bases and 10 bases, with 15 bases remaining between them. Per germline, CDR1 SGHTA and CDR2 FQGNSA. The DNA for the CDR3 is TGTGCCAGCAGCTTAAGGTCGGGGGACGGGGAGCAGTTCTTC. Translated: CASSLRSGDGEQFF.